Sequencing of this T cell receptor (beta chain) was carried out in a study of radiation and T cells in renal cell carcinoma. This clone was seen a few times. Noted treatment: treatment-naive control, cytoreductive nephrectomy. Germline V gives CDR1 MGHRA, CDR2 YSYEKL. The CDR3 is made up of 16 amino acids. V was shortened by 8 bases and J by 0 bases, with 17 bases between the two germline ends. Sequenced by immunoSEQ multiplex PCR; TCRdb stores in-frame clones only, minus some. In the table there are about 7,900 clones, about 61% of which are singletons. The sequenced sample was tumor tissue, obtained from a patient whose treatment was nephrectomy without radiotherapy. The V and J genes are TRBV4-1 and TRBJ1-5, with D possibly TRBD1 on 5 matching bases. The TCR was taken from a woman in her 70s with renal cell carcinoma. CDR3 sequence (DNA): TGCGCCAGCTCCGAAGCCGCCAGGGTTAGCAATCAGCCCCAGCATTTT. It encodes CASSEAARVSNQPQHF.